This is a list of T cell receptor beta chains from one sample in a study of Graves' ophthalmopathy and Graves' hyperthyroidism. TCRdb reprocessed the multiplex PCR reads via MiXCR and lists one record per CDR3 protein. The sample yields hundreds of thousands of distinct CDR3 sequences, 20% to 25% seen once. The sample consisted of peripheral blood. The receptors stem from a woman aged 45-65 years with Graves' ophthalmopathy. The CDR3 runs from the conserved cysteine through the conserved F or W. The D gene is left open where the match is weak. Only part of the rows carry a size: once, few, many, or a class if the clone is expanded.

many	NA	TRBJ1-1	TRBV29-1	CSVEEGHPNTEAFF	TGCAGCGTTGAAGAAGGACACCCGAACACTGAAGCTTTCTTT
many	NA	TRBJ2-2	TRBV11-1	CASSRDATGELFF	TGTGCCAGCAGCCGGGACGCCACCGGGGAGCTGTTTTTT
many	TRBD2	TRBJ2-7	TRBV7-3	CASSRLAGAGEQYF	TGTGCCAGCAGTCGACTAGCGGGAGCTGGGGAGCAGTACTTC
many	NA	TRBJ2-2	TRBV12-3/TRBV12-4	CASSLEVGELFF	TGTGCCAGCAGTTTAGAGGTCGGGGAGCTGTTTTTT
few	NA	TRBJ1-6	TRBV18	CASSPGGNSPLHF	TGTGCCAGCTCACCAGGGGGCAATTCACCCCTCCACTTT
NA	TRBD2	TRBJ2-2	TRBV9	CASSGGRATGELVF	TGTGCCAGCAGCGGCGGGAGGGCCACCGGGGAGCTGGTTTTT
many	TRBD1	TRBJ2-7	TRBV5-1	CASSAGTGQTYEQYF	TGCGCCAGCAGCGCGGGGACAGGACAGACCTACGAGCAGTACTTC
NA	NA	TRBJ2-4	TRBV7-3	CASSPVPDTTKNIQYF	TGTGCCAGCAGCCCGGTGCCGGACACTACCAAAAACATTCAGTACTTC
many	NA	TRBJ1-1	TRBV2	CASSDDRDTEAFF	TGTGCCAGCAGTGATGACCGAGACACTGAAGCTTTCTTT
many	NA	TRBJ1-5	TRBV14	CASSHGSAHQPQHF	TGTGCCAGCAGCCATGGGTCGGCCCATCAGCCCCAGCATTTT
many	NA	TRBJ1-5	TRBV12-3/TRBV12-4	CASSSTGLNQPQHF	TGTGCCAGCAGTTCGACAGGTCTCAATCAGCCCCAGCATTTT
many	NA	TRBJ2-5	TRBV7-3	CASSYLGGKQETQYF	TGTGCCAGCAGCTACCTGGGCGGGAAACAAGAGACCCAGTACTTC
NA	NA	TRBJ2-7	TRBV24-1	CATSGKVGGIYEQYF	TGTGCCACCAGTGGAAAGGTGGGGGGTATCTACGAGCAGTACTTC
many	NA	TRBJ2-2	TRBV30	CAWSGVTGELFF	TGTGCCTGGAGTGGTGTCACCGGGGAGCTGTTTTTT
NA	NA	TRBJ2-5	TRBV12-3/TRBV12-4	CASRSDGSLETQYF	TGTGCCAGCAGATCCGACGGGTCCCTGGAGACGCAGTACTTC
many	NA	TRBJ1-2	TRBV20-1	CSAGTTGEDGYTF	TGCAGTGCAGGGACCACTGGCGAGGATGGCTACACCTTC
many	NA	TRBJ2-2	TRBV12-3/TRBV12-4	CASSLLAAPTGELFF	TGTGCCAGCAGTTTGCTTGCGGCCCCCACCGGGGAGCTGTTTTTT
few	TRBD2	TRBJ2-1	TRBV24-1	CATSDPSGRAINEQFF	TGTGCCACCAGTGACCCCAGCGGGAGAGCGATCAATGAGCAGTTCTTC
many	NA	TRBJ1-2	TRBV28	CASGGPGGYTF	TGTGCCAGCGGCGGACCTGGCGGCTACACCTTC
many	TRBD1	TRBJ1-5	TRBV6-7	CATLGVRVGTGFCQPQHF	TGTGCCACCCTCGGAGTACGGGTCGGGACAGGGTTCTGCCAGCCCCAGCATTTT
many	TRBD1	TRBJ1-2	TRBV2	CASSQDREVGGYTF	TGTGCCAGCAGCCAGGACAGGGAAGTCGGAGGCTACACCTTC
NA	TRBD2	TRBJ2-7	TRBV11-2	CASKAGTSGSYEQYF	TGTGCCAGCAAAGCCGGGACTAGCGGTTCCTACGAGCAGTACTTC
NA	NA	TRBJ1-5	TRBV2	CASSEQSPYSNQPQHF	TGTGCCAGCAGTGAGCAGTCACCCTATAGCAATCAGCCCCAGCATTTT
NA	TRBD1	TRBJ1-1	TRBV6-1	CGTRDRKNTEAFF	TGTGGAACTCGGGACAGGAAGAACACTGAAGCTTTCTTT
NA	TRBD1	TRBJ1-6	TRBV12-3/TRBV12-4	CASSPRNRGRIPLHF	TGTGCCAGCAGCCCACGAAACAGGGGGCGCATCCCCCTCCACTTT
many	TRBD1	TRBJ1-1	TRBV6-1	CASSETQGLFAFF	TGTGCCAGCAGTGAGACACAGGGGCTATTTGCTTTCTTT